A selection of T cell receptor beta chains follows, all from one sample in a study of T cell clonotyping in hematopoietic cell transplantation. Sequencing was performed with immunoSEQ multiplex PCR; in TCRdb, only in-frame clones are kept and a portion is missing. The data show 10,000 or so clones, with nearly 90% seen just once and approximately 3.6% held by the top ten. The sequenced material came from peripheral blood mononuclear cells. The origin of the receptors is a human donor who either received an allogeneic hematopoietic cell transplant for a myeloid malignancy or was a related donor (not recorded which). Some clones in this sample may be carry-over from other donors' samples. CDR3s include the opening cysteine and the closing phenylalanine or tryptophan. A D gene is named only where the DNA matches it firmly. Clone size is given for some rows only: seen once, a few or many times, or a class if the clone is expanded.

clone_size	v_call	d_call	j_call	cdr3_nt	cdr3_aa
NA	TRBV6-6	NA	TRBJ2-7	TGTGCCAGCAGTTACTCGGGGGAGTGGGGTTACGAGCAGTACTTC	CASSYSGEWGYEQYF
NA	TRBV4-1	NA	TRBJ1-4	TGCGCCAGCAGCCAAGATCCCAGAAGCCATGAAAAACTGTTTTTT	CASSQDPRSHEKLFF
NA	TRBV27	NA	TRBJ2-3	TGTGCCAGCAACACAGATACGCAGTATTTT	CASNTDTQYF
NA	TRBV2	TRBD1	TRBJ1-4	TGTGCCAGCAGTGAATGGGACAGGGTCGAGGAAAAACTGTTTTTT	CASSEWDRVEEKLFF
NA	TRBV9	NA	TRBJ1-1	TGTGCCAGCAGCGACGGAAGTTTGAACACTGAAGCTTTCTTT	CASSDGSLNTEAFF
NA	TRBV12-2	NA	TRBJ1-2	TGTGCAAGTCGCTTAGCGTGCCGGAGATGCTATGGCTACACCTTC	CASRLACRRCYGYTF
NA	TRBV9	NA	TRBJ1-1	TGTGCCAGCGGAAGGAGGGAGATGAACACTGAAGCTTTCTTT	CASGRREMNTEAFF
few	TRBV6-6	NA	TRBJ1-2	TGTGCCAGCAATTTCGACAGCAGCCTAAACTATGGCTACACCTTC	CASNFDSSLNYGYTF
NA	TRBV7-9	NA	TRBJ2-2	TGTGCCAGCAGCTTAGCGGGGGACATTAACGGGGAGCTGTTTTTT	CASSLAGDINGELFF
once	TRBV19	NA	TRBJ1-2	TGTGCCAGTAGTGGGGGAGCTAACTATGGCTACACCTTC	CASSGGANYGYTF
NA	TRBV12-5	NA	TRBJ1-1	TGTGCTAGTGGTTTGGGCCAAGGGCTGAACACTGAAGCTTTCTTT	CASGLGQGLNTEAFF
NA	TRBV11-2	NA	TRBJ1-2	TGTGCCAGCAGTCCTACCCGGACGGAACTCTATGGCTACACCTTC	CASSPTRTELYGYTF
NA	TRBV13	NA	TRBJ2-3	TGTGCCAGCAGCTTAATGGCTCAGCCAGATACGCAGTATTTT	CASSLMAQPDTQYF
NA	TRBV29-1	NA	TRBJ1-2	TGCAGCGTTGGAGAGGAAAGGGACTATGGCTACACCTTC	CSVGEERDYGYTF
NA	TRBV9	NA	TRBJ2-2	TGTGCCAGCACCCTAGGGGCCCTAGTCGGCGGGGAGCTGTTTTTT	CASTLGALVGGELFF
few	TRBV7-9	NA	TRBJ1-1	TGTGCCAGCAGCAACGGGGTAATGAACACTGAAGCTTTCTTT	CASSNGVMNTEAFF
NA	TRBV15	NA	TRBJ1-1	TGTGCCACCAGCAGAGATAAGGGTGACACTGAAGCTTTCTTT	CATSRDKGDTEAFF
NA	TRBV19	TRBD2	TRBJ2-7	TGTGCCAGTAGCGGACTAGCGCCTCCCTACGAGCAGTACTTC	CASSGLAPPYEQYF
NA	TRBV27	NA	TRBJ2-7	TGTGCCAGCAGTGGAACACTTCGGGAGCAGTACTTC	CASSGTLREQYF
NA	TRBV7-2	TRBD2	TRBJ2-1	TGTGCCAGCAGCTCTGGGGGGGCTAGCGGGGGGTTTTATCATGAGCAGTTCTTC	CASSSGGASGGFYHEQFF
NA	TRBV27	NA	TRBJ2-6	TGTGCCAGCAGTTTGTGGGGTGCCGGGGCCAACGTCCTGACTTTC	CASSLWGAGANVLTF
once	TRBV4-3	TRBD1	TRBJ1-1	TGCGCCAGCAGCGAAACAGGGGGAACTGAAGCTTTCTTT	CASSETGGTEAFF
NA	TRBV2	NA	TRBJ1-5	TGTGCCAGCAGTATGGGACAATTTCAGCCCCAGCATTTT	CASSMGQFQPQHF
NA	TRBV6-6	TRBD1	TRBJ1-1	TGTGCCAGCAGTTACGAAGGACAGGGGAAAAATAGAGGAGCTTTCTTT	CASSYEGQGKNRGAFF